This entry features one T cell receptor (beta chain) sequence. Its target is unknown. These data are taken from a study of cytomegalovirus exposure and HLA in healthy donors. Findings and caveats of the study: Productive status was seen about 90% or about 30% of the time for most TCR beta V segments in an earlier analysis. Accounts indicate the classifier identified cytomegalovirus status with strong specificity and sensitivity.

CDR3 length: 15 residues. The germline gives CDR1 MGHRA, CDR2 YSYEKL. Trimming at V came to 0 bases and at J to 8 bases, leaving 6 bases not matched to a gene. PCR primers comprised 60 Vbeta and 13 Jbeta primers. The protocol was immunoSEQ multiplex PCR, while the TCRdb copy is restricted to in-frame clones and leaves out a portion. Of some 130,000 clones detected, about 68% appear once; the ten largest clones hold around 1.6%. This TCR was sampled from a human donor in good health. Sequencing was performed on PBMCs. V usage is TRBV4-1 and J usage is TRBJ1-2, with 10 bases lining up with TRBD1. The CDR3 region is CASSQEPGQGRGYTF. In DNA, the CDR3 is TGCGCCAGCAGCCAAGAGCCGGGACAGGGGCGAGGCTACACCTTC.